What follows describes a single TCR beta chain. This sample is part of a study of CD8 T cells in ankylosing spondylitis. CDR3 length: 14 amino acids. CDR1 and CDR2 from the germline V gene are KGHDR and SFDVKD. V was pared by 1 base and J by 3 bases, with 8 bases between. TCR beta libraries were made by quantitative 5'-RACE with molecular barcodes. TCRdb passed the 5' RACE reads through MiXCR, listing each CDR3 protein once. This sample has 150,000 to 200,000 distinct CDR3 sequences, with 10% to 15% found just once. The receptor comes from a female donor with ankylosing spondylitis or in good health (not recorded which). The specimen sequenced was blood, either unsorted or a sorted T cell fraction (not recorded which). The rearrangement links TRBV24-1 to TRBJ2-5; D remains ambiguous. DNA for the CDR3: TGTGCCACCAGTGATTTTAACAGCGAAGAGACCCAGTACTTC. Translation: CATSDFNSEETQYF.